This T cell receptor beta chain originates from a study of shared clonotypes between healthy human individuals. Study-wide results and limits: Clonotype sharing among donors likely depends on sequencing depth.

The CDR3 covers 15 residues. Per germline, CDR1 SGHRS and CDR2 YFSETQ. Between the trimmed V and J ends, which lost 1 base and 1 base, there was a span of 11 bases. This clone was picked up a small number of times. The antigen remains undetermined. In the authors' workflow: Junction-only sequences produced by ImmunoSEQ had no quality scores, so filtering differed. The table came from immunoSEQ multiplex PCR; TCRdb's copy has only in-frame clones and leaves some out. V and J calls and clone size are given by that table; D and trimming were obtained from the DNA. The sample comprises 500,000 to 650,000 clones, roughly 79% of which are singletons, and 12% rests with the top ten.

Sequencing input: PBMCs. The TCR comes from a woman aged 40 to 50 in good health. Some clones in this sample may be carry-over from other donors' samples. V gene TRBV5-1 combines with J gene TRBJ1-1, with a tentative D call TRBD1 (6 bases). This CDR3 reads CASSLWGGENTEAFF. As DNA, the CDR3 is TGCGCCAGCAGCTTGTGGGGGGGCGAGAACACTGAAGCTTTCTTT.